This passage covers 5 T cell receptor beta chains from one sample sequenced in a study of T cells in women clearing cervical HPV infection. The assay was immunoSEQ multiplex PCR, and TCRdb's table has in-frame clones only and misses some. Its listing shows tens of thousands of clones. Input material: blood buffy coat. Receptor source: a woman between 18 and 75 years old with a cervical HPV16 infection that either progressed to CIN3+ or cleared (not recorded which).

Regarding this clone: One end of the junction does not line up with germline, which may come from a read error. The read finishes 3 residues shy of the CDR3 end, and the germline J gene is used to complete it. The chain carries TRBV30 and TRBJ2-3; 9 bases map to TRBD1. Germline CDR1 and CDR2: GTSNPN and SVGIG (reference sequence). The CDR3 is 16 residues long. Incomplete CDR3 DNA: TGTGTCTGGAGTGGCCTACAGGGGGCTACGGCAGATACG. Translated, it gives CVWSGLQGATADT. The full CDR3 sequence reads CVWSGLQGATADTQYF.

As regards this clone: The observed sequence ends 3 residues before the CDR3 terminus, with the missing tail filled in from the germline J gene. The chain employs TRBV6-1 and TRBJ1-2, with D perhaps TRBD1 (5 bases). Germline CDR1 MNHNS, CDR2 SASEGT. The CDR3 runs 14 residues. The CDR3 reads CASSDGTGPYDYTF. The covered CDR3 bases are TGTGCCAGCAGTGACGGGACTGGGCCCTACGAC.

The chain's CDR3 is CATKGQGIHEQYF. Partial CDR3 DNA: TGTGCCACCAAGGGACAGGGTATACACGAG. The V call is TRBV2, the J call TRBJ2-7, with TRBD1 matching over 9 bases. The missing CDR3 end, 3 residues past where the read stops, is filled in from the germline J gene. V gave up 10 bases and J gave up 5 bases; unmatched junction bases: 9. Germline values: CDR1 SNHLY, CDR2 FYNNEI. The CDR3 has 13 amino acids.

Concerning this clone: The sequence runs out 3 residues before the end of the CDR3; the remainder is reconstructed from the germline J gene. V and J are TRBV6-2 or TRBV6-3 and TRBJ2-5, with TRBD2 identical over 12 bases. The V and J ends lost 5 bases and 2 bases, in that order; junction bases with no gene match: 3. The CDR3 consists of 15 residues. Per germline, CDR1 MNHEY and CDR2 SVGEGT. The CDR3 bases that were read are TGTGCCAGCAGTCCTGGACTAGCGGGACAAGAGACC. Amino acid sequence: CASSPGLAGQET. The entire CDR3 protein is CASSPGLAGQETQYF.

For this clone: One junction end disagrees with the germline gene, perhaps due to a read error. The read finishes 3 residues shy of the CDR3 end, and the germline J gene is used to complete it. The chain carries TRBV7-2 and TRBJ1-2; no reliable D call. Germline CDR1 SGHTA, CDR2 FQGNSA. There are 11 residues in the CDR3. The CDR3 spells CASSLAYDYTF. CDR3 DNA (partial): TGTGCCAGCAGTTTAGCCTACGAC.